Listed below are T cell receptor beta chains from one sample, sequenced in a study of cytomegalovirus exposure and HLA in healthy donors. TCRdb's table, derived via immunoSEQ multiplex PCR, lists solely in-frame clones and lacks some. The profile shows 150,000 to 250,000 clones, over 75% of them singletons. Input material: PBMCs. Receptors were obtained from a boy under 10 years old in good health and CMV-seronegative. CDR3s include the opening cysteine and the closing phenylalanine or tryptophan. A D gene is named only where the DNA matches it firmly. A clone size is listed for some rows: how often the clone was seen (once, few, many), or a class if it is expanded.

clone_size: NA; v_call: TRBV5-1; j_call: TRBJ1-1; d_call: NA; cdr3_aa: CASSLLVGENTEAFF; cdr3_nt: TGCGCCAGCAGCCTTCTCGTCGGGGAGAACACTGAAGCTTTCTTT
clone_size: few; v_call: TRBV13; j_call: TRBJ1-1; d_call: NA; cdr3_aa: CASSLGGDEAFF; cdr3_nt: TGTGCCAGCAGCTTAGGAGGGGATGAAGCTTTCTTT
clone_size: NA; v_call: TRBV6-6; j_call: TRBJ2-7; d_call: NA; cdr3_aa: CASSSGEGMGHEQYF; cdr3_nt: TGTGCCAGCAGCTCAGGGGAGGGGATGGGCCACGAGCAGTACTTC
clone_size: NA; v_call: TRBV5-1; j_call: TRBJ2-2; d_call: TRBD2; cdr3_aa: CASSFPGGTGELFF; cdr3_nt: TGCGCCAGCAGCTTTCCGGGGGGCACCGGGGAGCTGTTTTTT
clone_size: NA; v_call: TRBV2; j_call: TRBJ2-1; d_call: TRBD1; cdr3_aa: CASSEEGTASYNEQFF; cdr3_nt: TGTGCCAGCAGTGAAGAAGGGACAGCCTCCTACAATGAGCAGTTCTTC
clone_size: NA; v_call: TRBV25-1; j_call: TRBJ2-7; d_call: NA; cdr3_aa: CASSAAGTFSYEQYF; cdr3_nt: TGTGCCAGCAGTGCAGCCGGGACATTCTCCTACGAGCAGTACTTC
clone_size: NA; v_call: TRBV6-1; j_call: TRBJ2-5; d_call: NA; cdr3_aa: CASRLETQYF; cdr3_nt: TGTGCCAGCCGACTGGAGACCCAGTACTTC
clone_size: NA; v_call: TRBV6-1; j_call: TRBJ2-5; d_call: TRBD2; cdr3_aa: CASPGGAGKTQYF; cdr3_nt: TGTGCCAGCCCCGGGGGGGCTGGGAAGACCCAGTACTTC
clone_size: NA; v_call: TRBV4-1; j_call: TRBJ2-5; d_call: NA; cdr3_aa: CASSQGQVGQETQYF; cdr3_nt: TGCGCCAGCAGCCAAGGACAGGTGGGCCAAGAGACCCAGTACTTC
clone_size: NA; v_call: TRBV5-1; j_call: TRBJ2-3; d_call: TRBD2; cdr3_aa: CASSLGLAGGDTQYF; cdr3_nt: TGCGCCAGCAGCTTGGGACTAGCGGGGGGAGATACGCAGTATTTT
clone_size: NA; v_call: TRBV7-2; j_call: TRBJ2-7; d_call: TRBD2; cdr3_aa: CASSQQDRLAVGYEQYF; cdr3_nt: TGTGCCAGCAGTCAACAAGATAGACTAGCTGTAGGGTACGAGCAGTACTTC
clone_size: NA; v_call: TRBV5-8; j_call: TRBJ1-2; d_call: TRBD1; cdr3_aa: CASSLAIGTGIYGYTF; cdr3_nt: TGTGCCAGCAGCTTGGCCATCGGGACAGGGATTTATGGCTACACCTTC
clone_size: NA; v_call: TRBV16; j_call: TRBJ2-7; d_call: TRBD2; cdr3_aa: CASSQTLAGAYEQYF; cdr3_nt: TGTGCCAGCAGCCAAACCCTAGCGGGCGCCTACGAGCAGTACTTC
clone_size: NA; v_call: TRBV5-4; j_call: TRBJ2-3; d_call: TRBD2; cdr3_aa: CASSLMGGFGTDTQYF; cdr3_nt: TGTGCCAGCAGCTTGATGGGGGGGTTCGGCACAGATACGCAGTATTTT
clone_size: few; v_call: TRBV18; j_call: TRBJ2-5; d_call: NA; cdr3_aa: CASSPGGAETQYF; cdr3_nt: TGTGCCAGCTCACCCGGTGGGGCGGAGACCCAGTACTTC
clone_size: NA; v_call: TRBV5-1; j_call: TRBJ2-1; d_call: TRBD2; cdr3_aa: CASSLTSEGEQFF; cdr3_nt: TGCGCCAGCAGCTTAACTAGCGAGGGTGAGCAGTTCTTC
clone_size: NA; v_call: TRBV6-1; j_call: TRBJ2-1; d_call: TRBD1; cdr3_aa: CASSEEWTGYYNEQFF; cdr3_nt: TGTGCCAGCAGTGAAGAATGGACAGGGTATTACAATGAGCAGTTCTTC
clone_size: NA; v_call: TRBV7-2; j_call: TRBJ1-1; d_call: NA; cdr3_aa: CASSLEGTTGVFEAFF; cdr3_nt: TGTGCCAGCAGCTTAGAAGGCACTACGGGTGTATTCGAAGCTTTCTTT
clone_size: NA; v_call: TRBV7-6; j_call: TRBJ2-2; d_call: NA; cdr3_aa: CASSLRLSTGELFF; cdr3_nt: TGTGCCAGCAGCTTGCGACTAAGCACCGGGGAGCTGTTTTTT